The 29 T cell receptor beta chains reported below all come from one sample, sequenced in a study of vaccination effects on CD4 cells after COVID-19. ViraFEST used viral peptide pools to expand antigen-specific CD4+ T cells before sequencing. The authors isolated CD4+ T cells after approximately 9 days of culture. Each participant received a vaccine that was either BNT162b2 or mRNA-1273, given as two doses. Produced via immunoSEQ multiplex PCR; TCRdb's table is partial and in-frame only. The sample shows around 33,000 clones, more than 55% of them seen only once. The antigens of these receptors remain unknown. The sequences come from CD4+ T cells from PBMCs cultured with SARS-CoV-2 spike peptides, collected after COVID-19 vaccination. The receptors come from a human donor who received a COVID-19 vaccine.

This rearrangement joins TRBV3-1 (or the pseudogene TRBV3-2) to TRBJ1-5; D remains unclear. The CDR3 length is 15 residues. In germline, CDR1 is LGHDT, CDR2 YNNKEL (reference sequence). Between the trimmed V and J ends, which lost 0 bases and 4 bases, there was a span of 10 bases. The CDR3: CASSQDMVENQPQHF. In DNA form, the CDR3 reads TGTGCCAGCAGCCAAGATATGGTAGAGAATCAGCCCCAGCATTTT.

The rearrangement uses TRBV18 and TRBJ2-4, with 9 positions matching TRBD1. The CDR3 covers 15 residues. Germline values: CDR1 KGHSH, CDR2 LQKENI. The ends lost 1 base at V and 5 bases at J; junction bases unmatched: 3. This chain's CDR3 is CASSPLWTGENIQYF. The CDR3 nucleotides are TGTGCCAGCTCACCACTCTGGACAGGGGAAAACATTCAGTACTTC.

The CDR3 region is CASSQDRGAGGPDEQFF. DNA for the CDR3: TGTGCCAGCAGCCAAGATAGGGGAGCGGGGGGGCCTGATGAGCAGTTCTTC. The rearrangement joins TRBV3-1 (or the pseudogene TRBV3-2) to TRBJ2-1, with TRBD2 matching over 10 bases. The germline V gene encodes CDR1 LGHDT and CDR2 YNNKEL (reference sequence). The V segment lost 0 bases and the J segment 8 bases; nucleotides outside the gene matches: 10. This CDR3 has 17 residues.

The chain employs TRBV7-2 and TRBJ2-7; no reliable D call. Trimming stripped 5 bases from V and 0 bases from J, with 8 bases between. The CDR3 runs to 13 residues. Germline values: CDR1 SGHTA, CDR2 FQGNSA. CDR3 region: CASSQRSSYEQYF. CDR3 in DNA: TGTGCCAGCAGCCAACGTAGCTCCTACGAGCAGTACTTC.

CDR3 DNA sequence: TGTGCCAGCAGCCAAGATCCCCTAGTTGGAGAGACCCAGTACTTC. Protein sequence: CASSQDPLVGETQYF. The J gene is TRBJ2-5, the V gene TRBV3-1 (or the pseudogene TRBV3-2); no firm D call. V lost 0 bases, J lost 4 bases, and 12 bases lay in between. CDR1 is LGHDT, CDR2 YNNKEL, per germline (reference sequence). CDR3 length: 15 residues.

This sequence joins TRBV6-4 and TRBJ1-1, with a possible D match to TRBD1 (6 bases). The CDR3 extends over 13 amino acids. The V end lost 6 bases, the J end lost 6 bases, and 14 bases lay between the germline ends. Germline V gives CDR1 MRHNA, CDR2 SNTAGT. CDR3 nucleotides: TGTGCCAGCAGATGGACAGAGGAATCTGAAGCTTTCTTT. This encodes CASRWTEESEAFF.

The CDR3 loop is CASSPPRTGRSTDTQYF. The CDR3 DNA reads TGTGCCAGCTCACCACCGAGAACAGGGAGGAGCACAGATACGCAGTATTTT. The rearrangement links TRBV18 to TRBJ2-3; D possibly uses TRBD1 or TRBD2 (6 bases each). V was trimmed by 0 bases and J by 0 bases, leaving 13 bases between them. The CDR3 has 17 amino acids. Germline-derived CDR1 and CDR2 are KGHSH and LQKENI.

The CDR3 coding sequence is TGTGCCAGCAGCTTACTACAGAGCGGGAGCGGCACAGATACGCAGTATTTT. Amino acids: CASSLLQSGSGTDTQYF. The chain employs TRBV5-6 and TRBJ2-3; 8 nucleotides match TRBD2. The CDR3 contains 17 residues. V shed 2 bases and J 1 base; nucleotides not matched to a gene: 9. The germline V gene has CDR1 SGHDT and CDR2 YYEEEE.

The chain carries TRBV29-1 and TRBJ2-5; possible D gene TRBD2, 6 bases. V was clipped by 3 bases and J by 5 bases, with 10 bases between them. The germline CDR1 and CDR2 sequences are SQVTM and ANQGSEA. The CDR3 is 12 residues long. The CDR3 loop reads CSVERGAETQYF. The DNA of the CDR3 is TGCAGCGTTGAGCGGGGAGCGGAGACCCAGTACTTC.

V is TRBV5-6 and J is TRBJ2-3; D perhaps matches TRBD2 (6 bases). The V and J ends lost 4 bases and 12 bases respectively, with 12 bases between them. The CDR3 is made up of 11 amino acids. The V gene's germline CDR1 is SGHDT and CDR2 YYEEEE. Here the CDR3 DNA reads TGTGCCAGCAGCACCGGGACTCCCCAGTATTTT. Protein: CASSTGTPQYF.

V usage is TRBV9 and J usage is TRBJ1-6; D ambiguous. Germline-derived CDR1 and CDR2 are SGDLS and YYNGEE. The CDR3 extends over 13 amino acids. The V gene lost 3 bases and the J gene lost 10 bases, with 11 bases spanning the gap. The CDR3 nucleotides are TGTGCCAGCAGCGCCGCGGCTGACTCACCCCTCCACTTT. It translates to CASSAAADSPLHF.

The V and J genes are TRBV6-1 and TRBJ2-1; D is possibly TRBD1 or TRBD2 (5 bases each). The V and J ends lost 2 bases and 6 bases respectively, with 8 bases between them. CDR1 and CDR2 from the germline V gene are MNHNS and SASEGT. The CDR3 sequence is 13 residues long. CDR3 residues: CASSELGVNEQFF. Here the CDR3 DNA reads TGTGCCAGCAGTGAATTGGGGGTCAATGAGCAGTTCTTC.

In this sample, this clone turned up a few times. The CDR3 is CASSQGFGVREKLFF. The DNA for the CDR3 is TGTGCCAGCAGCCAAGGGTTTGGTGTAAGGGAAAAACTGTTTTTT. The gene calls are TRBV3-1 (or the pseudogene TRBV3-2) and TRBJ1-4; no clear D gene. The V end lost 1 base, the J end lost 8 bases, and 14 bases lay between the germline ends. The CDR3 is 15 amino acids. Per germline, CDR1 LGHDT and CDR2 YNNKEL (reference sequence).

This chain connects TRBV5-1 to TRBJ2-3; 9 nucleotides match TRBD2. Germline V gene data show CDR1 as SGHRS and CDR2 as YFSETQ. The trim removed 0 bases at V and 3 bases at J, leaving 5 bases unmatched. The CDR3 sequence is 16 residues long. The CDR3 coding sequence is TGCGCCAGCAGCTTGGGTAGCGGGAGTGCGACAGATACGCAGTATTTT. Translating gives CASSLGSGSATDTQYF.

The CDR3 sequence is CASSYSGTGDQETQYF. The CDR3 DNA reads as TGTGCCAGCAGTTACTCCGGGACAGGGGACCAAGAGACCCAGTACTTC. The rearrangement uses TRBV6-5 and TRBJ2-5, with 10 bases matching TRBD1. Germline lookup yields CDR1 MNHEY and CDR2 SVGAGI. The J segment lost 0 bases and the V segment lost 0 bases, leaving 1 base of the junction unmatched. This CDR3 has 16 residues.

This clone was detected only a few times. V gene TRBV5-6 combines with J gene TRBJ1-5, with D unclear. This CDR3 is built from 14 residues. CDR1 and CDR2 from the germline V gene are SGHDT and YYEEEE. V shed 7 bases and J shed 6 bases, with 17 bases lying between them. CDR3 region: CASGMSGSPQPQHF. As DNA, the CDR3 is TGTGCCAGCGGCATGTCGGGATCACCTCAGCCCCAGCATTTT. Supplemented by reference TRBV5-6 and TRBJ1-5, the full variable domain reads DAGVTQSPTHLIKTRGQQVTLRCSPKSGHDTVSWYQQALGQGPQFIFQYYEEEERQRGNFPDRFSGHQFPNYSSELNVNALLLGDSALYLCASGMSGSPQPQHFGDGTRLSIL.

CDR3 coding DNA: TGTGCCAGCAGGGGACAGGTGAACACCGGGGAGCTGTTTTTT. Protein: CASRGQVNTGELFF. This rearrangement joins TRBV27 to TRBJ2-2; 8 nucleotides match TRBD1. The CDR3 covers 14 residues. Germline V gene lookup returns CDR1 MNHEY and CDR2 SMNVEV (reference sequence). Trimming at V came to 6 bases and at J to 1 base, leaving 1 base not matched to a gene.

This clone has a handful of counts. The rearrangement uses TRBV5-1 and TRBJ2-3; TRBD2 agrees at 10 bases. Germline-derived CDR1 and CDR2 are SGHRS and YFSETQ. This CDR3 spans 16 amino acids. Trimming took 0 bases from V and 5 from J; bases not matched to a gene: 6. The DNA of the CDR3 is TGCGCCAGCAGCTTGGAGGCTAGCGGGGGCAGAGATACGCAGTATTTT. It specifies CASSLEASGGRDTQYF.

The table lists this clone with a few counts. The V and J genes are TRBV5-6 and TRBJ2-5, with a possible D match to TRBD1 (6 bases). Germline V gene sequence: CDR1 SGHDT, CDR2 YYEEEE. The length of the CDR3 is 16 residues. V dropped 5 bases and J dropped 2 bases, with 19 bases sitting between them. CDR3: CASRPGQTKFQETQYF. The CDR3 region has the DNA TGTGCCAGCAGACCCGGACAGACTAAATTTCAAGAGACCCAGTACTTC.

This rearrangement joins TRBV5-4 to TRBJ2-2; D unclear. This CDR3 spans 13 amino acids. V was shortened by 9 bases and J by 5 bases, with 14 bases between the two germline ends. The germline gives CDR1 SGHNT, CDR2 YYREEE (reference sequence). The CDR3 spells CATSDRLTGELFF. The CDR3 DNA reads as TGTGCCACCTCTGACCGACTGACCGGGGAGCTGTTTTTT.

In DNA form, the CDR3 reads TGCGCCAGCAGCTTGGCACCGGGATCGTACGAGCAGTACTTC. It translates to CASSLAPGSYEQYF. V gene TRBV5-1 combines with J gene TRBJ2-7, with D possibly matching TRBD2 (5 bases). Looked up from germline, CDR1 is SGHRS and CDR2 is YFSETQ. CDR3 length: 14 amino acids. Trimming left V 0 bases short and J 4 bases short, with 11 bases between.

CDR3 in DNA: TGTGCCAGCAGCGTAAACAGCTACTACGAGCAGTACTTC. Amino acid sequence: CASSVNSYYEQYF. V usage is TRBV9 and J usage is TRBJ2-7; D is unclear. This CDR3 contains 13 residues. Per germline, CDR1 SGDLS and CDR2 YYNGEE. The V end was cut by 1 base, the J end by 3 bases, with 8 bases between.

This clone was found a few times. The V and J genes are TRBV19 and TRBJ2-1; no reliable D call. CDR1 and CDR2 from the germline V gene are LNHDA and SQIVND (reference sequence). The CDR3 length is 13 residues. Trimming took off 7 bases at V and 7 bases at J, with 14 bases between the two ends. The CDR3 nucleotides read TGTGCCAGTACCACTCTGCGCTTGAATGAGCAGTTCTTC. Translating gives CASTTLRLNEQFF.

The rearrangement links TRBV11-2 to TRBJ1-2; 12 nucleotides line up with TRBD1. CDR1 is SGHAT and CDR2 is FQNNGV in the germline V gene. With V trimmed by 5 bases and J by 5 bases, 6 bases remained unmatched. There are 15 residues in the CDR3. The CDR3 is CASSPLGQGAYGYTF. The CDR3 coding sequence is TGTGCCAGCAGCCCGCTGGGACAGGGGGCGTATGGCTACACCTTC.

V and J are TRBV19 and TRBJ1-1, with TRBD1 as a possible D gene (5 bases). CDR1 is LNHDA, CDR2 SQIVND, per germline (reference sequence). The germline V and J ends were trimmed by 10 bases and 4 bases, with 13 bases remaining between them. The CDR3 consists of 12 residues. The CDR3 bases are TGTGCCACCCGTCTGGGGGGCACTGAAGCTTTCTTT. Protein sequence: CATRLGGTEAFF. Based on the CDR3 plus reference TRBV19 and TRBJ1-1, the full variable domain is DGGITQSPKYLFRKEGQNVTLSCEQNLNHDAMYWYRQDPGQGLRLIYYSQIVNDFQKGDIAEGYSVSREKKESFPLTVTSAQKNPTAFYLCATRLGGTEAFFGQGTRLTVV.

The V and J genes are TRBV4-2 and TRBJ1-1, with D tentatively TRBD1 (6 bases). Trimming left V 4 bases short and J 1 base short, with 10 bases between. Germline loops: CDR1 LGHNA, CDR2 YNFKEQ. The CDR3 spans 14 residues. Here the CDR3 reads CASSLLGANTEAFF. CDR3 coding DNA: TGTGCCAGCAGCCTCCTGGGGGCGAACACTGAAGCTTTCTTT.

The V and J genes are TRBV18 and TRBJ2-7; the D gene is possibly TRBD1 (6 bases). V lost 5 bases and J lost 2, with 13 bases in between. The CDR3 covers 14 residues. CDR1 KGHSH and CDR2 LQKENI come from the germline V gene. The CDR3 nucleotides read TGTGCCAGCTCAGCCCCAGGGGTGCCCTACGAGCAGTACTTC. Translated, it gives CASSAPGVPYEQYF.

The V gene is TRBV2, the J gene TRBJ2-5, with TRBD2 identical over 9 bases. Per the germline V gene, CDR1 is SNHLY and CDR2 is FYNNEI. V lost 4 bases and J lost 5; bases outside the gene matches: 2. CDR3 length equals 13 residues. The CDR3 here is CASSGLAAETQYF. The DNA of the CDR3 is TGTGCCAGCAGTGGACTAGCGGCGGAGACCCAGTACTTC.

V and J are TRBV19 and TRBJ2-7; 7 bases are shared with TRBD2. The CDR3 length is 16 residues. Germline CDR1 and CDR2: LNHDA and SQIVND (reference sequence). The trim removed 3 bases at V and 3 bases at J, leaving 11 bases unmatched. The CDR3 loop is CASSIGASGAFYEQYF. The CDR3 nucleotides read TGTGCCAGTAGTATCGGGGCTAGCGGAGCCTTCTACGAGCAGTACTTC.